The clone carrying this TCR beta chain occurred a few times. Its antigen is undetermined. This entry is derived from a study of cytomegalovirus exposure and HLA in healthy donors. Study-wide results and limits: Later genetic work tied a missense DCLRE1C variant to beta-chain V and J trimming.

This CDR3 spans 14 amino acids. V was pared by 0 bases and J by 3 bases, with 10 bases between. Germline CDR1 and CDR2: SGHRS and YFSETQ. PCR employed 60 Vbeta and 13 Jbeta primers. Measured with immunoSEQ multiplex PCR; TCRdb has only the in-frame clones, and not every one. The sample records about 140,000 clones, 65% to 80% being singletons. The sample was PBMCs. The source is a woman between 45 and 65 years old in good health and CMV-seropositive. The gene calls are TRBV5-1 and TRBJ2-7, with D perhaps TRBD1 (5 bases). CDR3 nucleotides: TGCGCCAGCAGCTTGGCAGGGAAGTTCTACGAGCAGTACTTC. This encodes CASSLAGKFYEQYF.